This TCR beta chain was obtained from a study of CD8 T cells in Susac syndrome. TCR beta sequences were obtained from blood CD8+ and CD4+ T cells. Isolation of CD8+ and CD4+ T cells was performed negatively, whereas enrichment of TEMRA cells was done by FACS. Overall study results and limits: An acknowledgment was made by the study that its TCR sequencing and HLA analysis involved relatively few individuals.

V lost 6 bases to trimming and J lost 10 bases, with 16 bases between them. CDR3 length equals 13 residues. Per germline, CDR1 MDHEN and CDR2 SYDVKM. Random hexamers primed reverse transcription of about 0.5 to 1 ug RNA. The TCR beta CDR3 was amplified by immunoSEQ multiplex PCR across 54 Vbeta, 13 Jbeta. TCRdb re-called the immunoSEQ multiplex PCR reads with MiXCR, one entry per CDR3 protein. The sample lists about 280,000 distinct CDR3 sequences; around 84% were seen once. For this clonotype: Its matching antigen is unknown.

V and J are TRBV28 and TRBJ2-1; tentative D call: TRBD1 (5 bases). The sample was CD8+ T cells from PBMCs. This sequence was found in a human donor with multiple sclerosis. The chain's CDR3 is CASSWPQGAEQFF. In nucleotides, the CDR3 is TGTGCCAGCAGCTGGCCCCAGGGCGCCGAGCAGTTCTTC.